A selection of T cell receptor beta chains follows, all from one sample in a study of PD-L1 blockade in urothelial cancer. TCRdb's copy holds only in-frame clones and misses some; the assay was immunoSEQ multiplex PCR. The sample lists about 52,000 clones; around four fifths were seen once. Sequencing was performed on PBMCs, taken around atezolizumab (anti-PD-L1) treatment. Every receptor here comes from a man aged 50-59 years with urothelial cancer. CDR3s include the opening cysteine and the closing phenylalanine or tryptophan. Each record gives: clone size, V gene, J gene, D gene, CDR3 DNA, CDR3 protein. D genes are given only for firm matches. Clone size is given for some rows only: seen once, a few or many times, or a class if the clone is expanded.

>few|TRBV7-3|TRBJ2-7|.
TGTGCCAGCAGCTTAGCTTCGACAGACAACTACGAGCAGTACTTC
CASSLASTDNYEQYF
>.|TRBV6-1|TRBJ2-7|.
TGTGCCAGCATCTTTTCAGGGGCCTACGAGCAGTACTTC
CASIFSGAYEQYF
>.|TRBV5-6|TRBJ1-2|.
TGTGCCAGCACCTCACCGGGGCTCAGGGGCTATGGCTACACCTTC
CASTSPGLRGYGYTF
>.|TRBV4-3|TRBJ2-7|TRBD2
TGCGCCAGCAGCCAAACCCGACTAGCTGAGGACGAGCAGTACTTC
CASSQTRLAEDEQYF
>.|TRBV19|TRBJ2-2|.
TGTGCCAGCAGTATCCCCCTTAGCGGGAACACCGGGGAGCTGTTTTTT
CASSIPLSGNTGELFF
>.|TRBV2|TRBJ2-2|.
TGTGCCAGCGTCCTTCAGGGGTCCGTCGGGGAGCTGTTTTTT
CASVLQGSVGELFF
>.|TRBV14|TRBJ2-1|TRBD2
TGTGCCAGCAGCCTACTAGCGGATGAGCAGTTCTTC
CASSLLADEQFF
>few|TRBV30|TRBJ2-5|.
TGTGCCTGGAGTAGCAAAGAGACCCAGTACTTC
CAWSSKETQYF
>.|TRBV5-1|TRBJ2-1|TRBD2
TGCGCCAGCAGCTTTAGCGGGAGTAGGGAAAATGAGCAGTTCTTC
CASSFSGSRENEQFF
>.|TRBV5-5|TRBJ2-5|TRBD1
TGTGCCAGCAGCTTGGGACAGGGGGTAGGGGGGACCCAGTACTTC
CASSLGQGVGGTQYF
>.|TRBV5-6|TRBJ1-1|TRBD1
TGTGCCAGCAGCTTGTCCCCGGGACAGGGGGCACGAAAGGAAGCTTTCTTT
CASSLSPGQGARKEAFF
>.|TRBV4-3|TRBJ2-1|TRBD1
TGCGCCAGCAGCCAAGATTTTAGGACAGGGATCGCCTACAATGAGCAGTTCTTC
CASSQDFRTGIAYNEQFF
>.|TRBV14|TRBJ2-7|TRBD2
TGTGCCAGCAGCCAAGGGACGGGACTAGGGTACGAGCAGTACTTC
CASSQGTGLGYEQYF
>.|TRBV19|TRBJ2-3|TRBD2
TGTGCCAGTAGTATATTACTAGCGGGGCGCACAGATACGCAGTATTTT
CASSILLAGRTDTQYF
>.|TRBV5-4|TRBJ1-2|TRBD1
TGTGCCAGCAGCTTGGCGGGACAGGTCTATGGCTACACCTTC
CASSLAGQVYGYTF
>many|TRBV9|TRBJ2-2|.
TGTGCCAGCAGCGCGGACAGTATTTCAACCGGGGAGCTGTTTTTT
CASSADSISTGELFF
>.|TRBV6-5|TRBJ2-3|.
TGTGCCAGCACCTCCCGAGATACGCAGTATTTT
CASTSRDTQYF
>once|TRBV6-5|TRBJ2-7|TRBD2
TGTGCCAGCAGACGCGAGGGACTAGTTGTGCAGTACTTC
CASRREGLVVQYF
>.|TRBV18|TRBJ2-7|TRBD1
TGTGCCAGCTCACCACAACAGGGGTACGAGCAGTACTTC
CASSPQQGYEQYF
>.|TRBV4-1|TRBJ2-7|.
TGCGCCAGCAGCCAAGACACGGGGATGAGCTACGAGCAGTACTTC
CASSQDTGMSYEQYF
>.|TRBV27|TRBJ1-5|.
TGTGCCAGCAGTTTTGGCAGGGCTAGCAATCAGCCCCAGCATTTT
CASSFGRASNQPQHF
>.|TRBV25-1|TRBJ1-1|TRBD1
TGTGCCAGCAGAGGTTGGGACAGGGTGGCGAACACTGAAGCTTTCTTT
CASRGWDRVANTEAFF
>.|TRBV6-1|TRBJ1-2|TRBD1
TGTGCCAGCAGACCGACAGGGGCACAGGATGGCTACACCTTC
CASRPTGAQDGYTF
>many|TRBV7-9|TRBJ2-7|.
TGTGCCAGCAGCTTAGTTGGGCAGTCTACCTACGAGCAGTACTTC
CASSLVGQSTYEQYF
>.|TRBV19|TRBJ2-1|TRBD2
TGTGCCACTATCGGGGAGGGAGGGCCCTATGAGCAGTTCTTC
CATIGEGGPYEQFF
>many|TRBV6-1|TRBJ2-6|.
TGTGCCAGCAGTCCAGAACCTGGGGCCAACGTCCTGACTTTC
CASSPEPGANVLTF
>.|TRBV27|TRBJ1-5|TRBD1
TGTGCCAGCAGAGCCGCTAGCCCCCGGGGACAGAAGAATCAGCCCCAGCATTTT
CASRAASPRGQKNQPQHF
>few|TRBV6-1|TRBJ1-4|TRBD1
TGTGCCAGCAGGGACAGGGTTTTTGAAAAACTGTTTTTT
CASRDRVFEKLFF
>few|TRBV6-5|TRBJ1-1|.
TGTGCCAGCTTCCCCCGGTGGAGGAGCACTGAAGCTTTCTTT
CASFPRWRSTEAFF
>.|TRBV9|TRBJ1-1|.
TGTGCCAGCAGCGTAGGGTTCAGCACTGAAGCTTTCTTT
CASSVGFSTEAFF
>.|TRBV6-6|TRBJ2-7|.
TGTGCCAGCAGATACGGGACATCTTACGAGCAGTACTTC
CASRYGTSYEQYF
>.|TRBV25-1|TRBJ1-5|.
TGTGCCAGCAGTGGGGGGGTCTACCACAGCAATCAGCCCCAGCATTTT
CASSGGVYHSNQPQHF
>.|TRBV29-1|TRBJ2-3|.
TGCAGCGTTGAAGATCCGAACAGGGCCACAGATACGCAGTATTTT
CSVEDPNRATDTQYF
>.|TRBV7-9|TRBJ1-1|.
TGTGCCAGCATCGAACTGCAGGGCACTGAAGCTTTCTTT
CASIELQGTEAFF
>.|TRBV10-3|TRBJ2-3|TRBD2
TGTGCCATCATGGCCGGGACTAGCGGGAGCGCAGATACGCAGTATTTT
CAIMAGTSGSADTQYF
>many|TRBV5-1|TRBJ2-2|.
TGCGCCAGCAGCCCCGGGGAATCCGGGGAGCTGTTTTTT
CASSPGESGELFF
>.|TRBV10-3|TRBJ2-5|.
TGTGCCATCAAAGGGACAATCCAAGAGACCCAGTACTTC
CAIKGTIQETQYF
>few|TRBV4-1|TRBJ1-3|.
TGCGCCAGCAGCCAAGATTCAGGCTCTGGAAACACCATATATTTT
CASSQDSGSGNTIYF
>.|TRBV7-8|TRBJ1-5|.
TGTGCCAGCAGCTTAGAACGGGTTCAGCCCCAGCATTTT
CASSLERVQPQHF
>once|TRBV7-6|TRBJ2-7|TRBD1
TGTGCCAGCAGCCCGGGACAGGGGGCTTCCTACGAGCAGTACTTC
CASSPGQGASYEQYF
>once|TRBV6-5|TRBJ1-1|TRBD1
TGTGCCAGCAGTAAGCAGGGGGCCCACACTGAAGCTTTCTTT
CASSKQGAHTEAFF
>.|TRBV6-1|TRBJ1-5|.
TGTGCCAGCAGTGAAACGCAGGGCTACAATCAGCCCCAGCATTTT
CASSETQGYNQPQHF
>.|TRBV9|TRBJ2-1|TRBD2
TGTGCCAGCAGCGGGGCGGGAGGTGAAAATGAGCAGTTCTTC
CASSGAGGENEQFF
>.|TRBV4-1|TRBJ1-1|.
TGCGCCAGCAGCCAAGTCTGGAACACTGAAGCTTTCTTT
CASSQVWNTEAFF
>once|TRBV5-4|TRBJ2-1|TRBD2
TGTGCCAGCAGCTTACAGCGGGAGAGGAATGAGCAGTTCTTC
CASSLQRERNEQFF
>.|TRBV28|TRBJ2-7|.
TGTGCCAGCAGTTTAGAAGTCGGGGAGTCCTATTCTACCTACGAGCAGTACTTC
CASSLEVGESYSTYEQYF
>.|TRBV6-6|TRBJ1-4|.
TGTGCCAGCAGTTACTCTGCGGGGGCAACTAATGAAAAACTGTTTTTT
CASSYSAGATNEKLFF
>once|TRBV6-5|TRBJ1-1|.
TGTGCCAGCAGTTACGGGAGGGAGACTGAAGCTTTCTTT
CASSYGRETEAFF